This T cell receptor (beta chain) was identified during a study of human T cells and chemical hapten exposure. In the study overall: Patch tests put 0.01% DPC on the upper back, and the results were checked at 6 days.

CDR3 length: 14 amino acids. Germline V gene lookup returns CDR1 DFQATT and CDR2 SNEGSKA (reference sequence). V lost 3 bases, J lost 7 bases, and 18 bases lay in between. Each CDR3 protein gets one entry after TCRdb re-called the RACE reads with MiXCR. Counted here are 80,000 to 100,000 distinct CDR3 sequences, 27% occurring once; the ten biggest clones make up under 13%. The time point denotes: patch test 3, about 24 weeks after DPC sensitization. The treatment is: therapeutic diphenylcyclopropenone sensitization with weekly scalp DPC. The sequencing here drew on whole blood, taken in connection with sensitization to the hapten diphenylcyclopropenone (DPC). The V and J genes are TRBV20-1 and TRBJ1-1; possibly TRBD1 for D (5 bases). The receptor's source is a man aged 35-49 years with alopecia areata. Some clones in this sample may be carry-over from other donors' samples. The CDR3, as DNA: TGCAGTGCTAGCCCGAGACAGTCCATTAATGAAGCTTTCTTT. Its protein is CSASPRQSINEAFF.